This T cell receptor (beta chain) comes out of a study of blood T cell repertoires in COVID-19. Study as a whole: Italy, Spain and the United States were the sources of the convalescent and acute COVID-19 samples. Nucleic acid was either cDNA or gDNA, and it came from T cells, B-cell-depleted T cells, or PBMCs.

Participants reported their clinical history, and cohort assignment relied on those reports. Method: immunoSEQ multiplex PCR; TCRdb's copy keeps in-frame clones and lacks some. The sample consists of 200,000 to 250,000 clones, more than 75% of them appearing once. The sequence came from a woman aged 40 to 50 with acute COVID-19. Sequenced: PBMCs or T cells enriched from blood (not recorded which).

CDR3 bases: TGTGCCAGCAGCATTCGACAGGGGCCCAGCTCTGGGGCCAACGTCCTGACTTTC. This translates into CASSIRQGPSSGANVLTF. This chain joins TRBV2 and TRBJ2-6, with 8 nucleotides matching TRBD1. The V gene's germline CDR1 is SNHLY and CDR2 FYNNEI. After removal of 6 bases from V and 0 bases from J, the junction contained 10 bases not matched to a gene. This CDR3 contains 18 residues.